This section outlines one T cell receptor beta chain sequence together with its context. This entry belongs to a study of blood T cell repertoires in COVID-19. Measured with immunoSEQ multiplex PCR; TCRdb has only the in-frame clones, and not every one. Here the sample spans under 350,000 clones, about 85% being singletons. Trimming cost V 0 bases and J 9 bases; bases outside gene matches: 4. CDR1 and CDR2 (germline): MNHEY, SVGAGI. The CDR3 length is 13 residues. The rearrangement joins TRBV6-5 to TRBJ2-7; TRBD2 matches at 8 bases. This receptor was obtained from a man aged 18 to 29 with active or convalescent COVID-19. The sequencing input was peripheral blood. The CDR3 reads CASSYSATSGQYF. The CDR3 nucleotides are TGTGCCAGCAGTTACTCTGCAACTAGCGGGCAGTACTTC.